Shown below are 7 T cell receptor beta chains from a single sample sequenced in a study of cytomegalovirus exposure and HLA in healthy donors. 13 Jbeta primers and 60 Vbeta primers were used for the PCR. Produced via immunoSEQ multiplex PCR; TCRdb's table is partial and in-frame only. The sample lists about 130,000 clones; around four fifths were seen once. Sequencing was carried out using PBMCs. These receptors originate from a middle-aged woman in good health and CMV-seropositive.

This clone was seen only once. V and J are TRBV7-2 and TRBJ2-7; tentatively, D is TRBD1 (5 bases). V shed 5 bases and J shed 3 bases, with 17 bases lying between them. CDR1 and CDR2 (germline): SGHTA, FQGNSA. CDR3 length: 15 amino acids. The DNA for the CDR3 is TGTGCCAGCAGCCCTCTAACCGACAGAGGCTACGAGCAGTACTTC. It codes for CASSPLTDRGYEQYF.

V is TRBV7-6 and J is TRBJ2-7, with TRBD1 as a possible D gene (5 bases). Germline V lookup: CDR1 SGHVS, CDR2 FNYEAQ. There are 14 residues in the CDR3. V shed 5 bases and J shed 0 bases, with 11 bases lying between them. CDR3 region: CASSIGHSSYEQYF. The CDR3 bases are TGTGCCAGCAGCATAGGACATTCCTCCTACGAGCAGTACTTC.

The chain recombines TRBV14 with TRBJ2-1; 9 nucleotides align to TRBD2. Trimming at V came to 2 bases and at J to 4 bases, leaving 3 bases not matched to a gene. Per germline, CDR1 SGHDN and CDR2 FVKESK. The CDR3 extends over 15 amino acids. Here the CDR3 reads CASSQRLADYNEQFF. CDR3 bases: TGTGCCAGCAGCCAAAGACTAGCGGATTACAATGAGCAGTTCTTC.

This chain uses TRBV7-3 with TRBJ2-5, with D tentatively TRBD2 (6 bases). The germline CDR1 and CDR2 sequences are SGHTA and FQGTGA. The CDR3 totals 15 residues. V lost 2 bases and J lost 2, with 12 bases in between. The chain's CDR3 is CASSLGRGRQETQYF. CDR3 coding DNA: TGTGCCAGCAGCTTAGGTCGGGGGAGACAAGAGACCCAGTACTTC.

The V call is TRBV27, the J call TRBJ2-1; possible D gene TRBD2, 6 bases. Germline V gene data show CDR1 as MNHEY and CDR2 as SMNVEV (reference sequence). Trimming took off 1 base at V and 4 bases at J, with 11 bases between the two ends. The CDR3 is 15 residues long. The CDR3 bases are TGTGCCAGCAGTTTATTGGGCGGGACTTACAATGAGCAGTTCTTC. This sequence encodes CASSLLGGTYNEQFF.

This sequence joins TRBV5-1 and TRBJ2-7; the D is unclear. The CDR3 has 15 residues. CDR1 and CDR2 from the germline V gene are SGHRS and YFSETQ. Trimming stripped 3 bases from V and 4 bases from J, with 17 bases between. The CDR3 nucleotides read TGCGCCAGCAGCTCAGCCGACGGGTGGAATTACGAGCAGTACTTC. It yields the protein CASSSADGWNYEQYF. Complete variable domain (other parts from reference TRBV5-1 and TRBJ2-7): KAGVTQTPRYLIKTRGQQVTLSCSPISGHRSVSWYQQTPGQGLQFLFEYFSETQRNKGNFPGRFSGRQFSNSRSEMNVSTLELGDSALYLCASSSADGWNYEQYFGPGTRLTVT.

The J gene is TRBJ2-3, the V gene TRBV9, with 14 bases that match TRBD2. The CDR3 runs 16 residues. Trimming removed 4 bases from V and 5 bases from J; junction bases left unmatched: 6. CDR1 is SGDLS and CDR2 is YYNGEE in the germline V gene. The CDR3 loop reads CASSSGLAGERDTQYF. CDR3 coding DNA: TGTGCCAGCAGCTCGGGACTAGCGGGAGAAAGAGATACGCAGTATTTT.